The T cell receptor (beta chain) under discussion was sequenced for a study of blood T cell repertoires in COVID-19. Worth noting for this clone: The junction differs from germline at one of its ends, possibly a read error.

The CDR3 covers 14 residues. In germline, CDR1 is SSHAT, CDR2 FNYEAQ (reference sequence). Generated by immunoSEQ multiplex PCR, the TCRdb table keeps only in-frame clones and is missing some. The data show more than 200,000 clones, 80% to 90% seen once. Input material: peripheral blood. This TCR was sampled from a woman aged 40 to 50 with active or convalescent COVID-19. The V gene is TRBV7-7, the J gene TRBJ2-5, with 9 bases identical to TRBD1. CDR3 protein: CASSLSQGAETQYF. The CDR3 DNA reads as TGTGCTAGCAGCTTATCACAGGGGGCAGAGACCCAGTACTTC.